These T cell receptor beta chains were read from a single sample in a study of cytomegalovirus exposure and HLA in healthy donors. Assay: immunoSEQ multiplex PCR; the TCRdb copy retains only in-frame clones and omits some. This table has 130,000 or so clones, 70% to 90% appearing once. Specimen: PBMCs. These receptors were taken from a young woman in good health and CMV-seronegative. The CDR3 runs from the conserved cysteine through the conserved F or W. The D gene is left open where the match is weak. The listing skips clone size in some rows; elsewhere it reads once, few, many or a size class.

CASKSGQGPYEQYF	TGCGCCAGCAAATCGGGACAGGGTCCCTACGAGCAGTACTTC	TRBJ2-7	NA	TRBV5-1	TRBD1
CASSLAGEGSPLHF	TGTGCCAGCAGCTTAGCGGGGGAGGGTTCACCCCTCCACTTT	TRBJ1-6	NA	TRBV7-9	NA
CASSVTGGGSYEQYF	TGTGCCAGCAGTGTAACGGGCGGGGGCTCCTACGAGCAGTACTTC	TRBJ2-7	NA	TRBV6-6	TRBD2
CASSLVDSQETQYF	TGCGCCAGCAGCTTGGTGGACAGCCAAGAGACCCAGTACTTC	TRBJ2-5	NA	TRBV5-1	NA
CAISAGTVVFYEQYF	TGTGCCATCAGTGCCGGGACAGTAGTCTTCTACGAGCAGTACTTC	TRBJ2-7	NA	TRBV10-3	TRBD1
CASSPERTGNQPQHF	TGTGCCAGCAGTCCAGAAAGGACAGGGAATCAGCCCCAGCATTTT	TRBJ1-5	NA	TRBV2	TRBD1
CASSSIAGKANEQYF	TGTGCCAGCAGCTCCATAGCGGGAAAGGCTAACGAGCAGTACTTC	TRBJ2-7	NA	TRBV5-6	TRBD2
CASRGRTGRFLTF	TGTGCCAGCAGAGGTCGGACAGGGAGGTTCCTGACTTTC	TRBJ2-6	once	TRBV28	TRBD1
CASGSPRGAEQYF	TGTGCCAGCGGGTCCCCTCGGGGTGCCGAGCAGTACTTC	TRBJ2-7	NA	TRBV11-3	NA
CASSGTGWEGPQHF	TGTGCCAGCAGTGGGACGGGTTGGGAGGGGCCCCAGCATTTT	TRBJ1-5	NA	TRBV9	NA
CASSPTGEAGELFF	TGTGCCAGCAGCCCGACAGGGGAGGCCGGGGAGCTGTTTTTT	TRBJ2-2	NA	TRBV6-4	TRBD1
CASSTTGGPNEKLFF	TGTGCCAGCAGCACCACAGGGGGCCCTAATGAAAAACTGTTTTTT	TRBJ1-4	NA	TRBV9	TRBD1
CASSQALGEASGYTF	TGTGCCAGCAGCCAAGCTTTAGGGGAAGCTAGTGGCTACACCTTC	TRBJ1-2	NA	TRBV4-2	NA
CATIGRRGGYTF	TGTGCCACCATCGGACGGCGCGGGGGCTACACCTTC	TRBJ1-2	NA	TRBV19	NA
CASLGRASGGNNEQFF	TGTGCCAGCCTAGGGAGGGCTAGCGGGGGAAACAATGAGCAGTTCTTC	TRBJ2-1	NA	TRBV2	TRBD2
CASRPTGEWGNQPQHF	TGTGCCAGTAGACCGACAGGGGAGTGGGGCAATCAGCCCCAGCATTTT	TRBJ1-5	few	TRBV19	TRBD1
CASRQVYGYTF	TGTGCCAGCAGGCAGGTCTATGGCTACACCTTC	TRBJ1-2	NA	TRBV7-3	NA
CASSLHRGETQYF	TGTGCCAGCAGCTTACACAGGGGGGAGACCCAGTACTTC	TRBJ2-5	NA	TRBV11-3	TRBD1
CASRQAGSGYEQYF	TGTGCCAGCAGGCAGGCGGGATCGGGCTACGAGCAGTACTTC	TRBJ2-7	NA	TRBV14	NA
CASSLQEFGNTIYF	TGTGCCAGCAGCCTACAGGAGTTTGGAAACACCATATATTTT	TRBJ1-3	NA	TRBV5-4	NA
CASSLGTSGYNEQFF	TGTGCCAGCAGCTTGGGGACTAGCGGGTACAATGAGCAGTTCTTC	TRBJ2-1	NA	TRBV5-6	TRBD2
CASSTKAGVKYEQYF	TGTGCCAGCAGTACTAAAGCGGGAGTGAAATACGAGCAGTACTTC	TRBJ2-7	NA	TRBV6-6	TRBD2
CASSLDGGGETQYF	TGTGCCAGCAGCTTAGATGGGGGAGGGGAGACCCAGTACTTC	TRBJ2-5	NA	TRBV7-9	TRBD2
CASSLGLAGGSTYNEQFF	TGTGCCAGCAGCTTAGGACTAGCGGGGGGCTCTACTTACAATGAGCAGTTCTTC	TRBJ2-1	NA	TRBV7-8	TRBD2
CASSLDAVTYEQYF	TGCGCCAGCAGCCTAGACGCGGTGACCTACGAGCAGTACTTC	TRBJ2-7	once	TRBV4-1	NA
CAWSTTGTIAEAFF	TGTGCCTGGAGTACTACCGGGACAATCGCTGAAGCTTTCTTT	TRBJ1-1	NA	TRBV30	NA
CASSSLGFSTEAFF	TGTGCCAGCAGTTCCCTCGGGTTTAGCACTGAAGCTTTCTTT	TRBJ1-1	NA	TRBV27	NA
CASSERDRGWKLFF	TGTGCCAGCAGTGAAAGGGACAGGGGCTGGAAACTGTTTTTT	TRBJ1-4	once	TRBV6-1	TRBD1
CAWSLPGEKLFF	TGTGCCTGGAGCCTCCCGGGGGAAAAACTGTTTTTT	TRBJ1-4	NA	TRBV30	NA
CASSRQGYTEAFF	TGTGCCAGCAGCCGACAGGGCTACACTGAAGCTTTCTTT	TRBJ1-1	NA	TRBV27	TRBD1
CASSPGQGFYEQYF	TGTGCCAGCAGCCCCGGACAGGGATTCTACGAGCAGTACTTC	TRBJ2-7	NA	TRBV7-9	TRBD1
CASSFRQGSSYEQYF	TGCGCCAGCAGCTTCAGACAGGGGAGCTCCTACGAGCAGTACTTC	TRBJ2-7	NA	TRBV5-1	TRBD1
CASSPRTGLNYGYTF	TGTGCCAGCAGTCCGAGGACAGGACTTAACTATGGCTACACCTTC	TRBJ1-2	NA	TRBV28	TRBD1
CASSVARGGVRTGELFF	TGTGCCAGCAGTGTGGCTCGAGGGGGAGTAAGGACCGGGGAGCTGTTTTTT	TRBJ2-2	NA	TRBV4-2	NA
CASSRDRVNNQPQHF	TGTGCCAGCAGTAGGGACAGGGTAAACAATCAGCCCCAGCATTTT	TRBJ1-5	NA	TRBV28	TRBD1
CASSVTGPSNQPQHF	TGTGCCAGTAGCGTGACAGGGCCTAGCAATCAGCCCCAGCATTTT	TRBJ1-5	NA	TRBV19	TRBD1
CASSLGVSGSYGELFF	TGTGCCAGCAGCTTGGGGGTTAGCGGGAGTTACGGGGAGCTGTTTTTT	TRBJ2-2	NA	TRBV5-4	TRBD2
CASSLAVLGGLAYEQYF	TGTGCCAGCAGCTTAGCGGTGCTCGGGGGACTAGCCTACGAGCAGTACTTC	TRBJ2-7	NA	TRBV7-8	TRBD2
CASSYSGGIYGYTF	TGTGCCAGCAGTTACTCGGGGGGAATCTATGGCTACACCTTC	TRBJ1-2	NA	TRBV6-5	NA
CASSLESGKSYEQYF	TGTGCCAGCAGCTTAGAGTCAGGGAAATCCTACGAGCAGTACTTC	TRBJ2-7	NA	TRBV7-2	NA
CASSGKNRGRGQPQHF	TGTGCCAGTAGTGGAAAGAACAGGGGGAGGGGTCAGCCCCAGCATTTT	TRBJ1-5	once	TRBV19	TRBD1
CASSPMTGMFYNEQFF	TGTGCCAGCAGCCCGATGACAGGGATGTTCTACAATGAGCAGTTCTTC	TRBJ2-1	NA	TRBV9	TRBD1
CASSLDSGGLEETQYF	TGCGCCAGCAGCTTGGACTCAGGAGGGTTGGAAGAGACCCAGTACTTC	TRBJ2-5	NA	TRBV5-1	NA
CASSPGGTYETQYF	TGTGCCAGCAGCCCGGGCGGGACGTACGAGACCCAGTACTTC	TRBJ2-5	NA	TRBV11-3	NA
CASSPGLAGSGFF	TGTGCCAGCAGCCCAGGACTAGCGGGGTCGGGGTTCTTC	TRBJ2-1	NA	TRBV7-8	TRBD2
CASSDKGGGGWGNQPQHF	TGTGCCAGCAGTGATAAGGGGGGCGGGGGGTGGGGCAATCAGCCCCAGCATTTT	TRBJ1-5	NA	TRBV2	NA
CASSPQYSTSGELFF	TGTGCCAGCAGTCCCCAGTACTCGACATCCGGGGAGCTGTTTTTT	TRBJ2-2	NA	TRBV27	NA
CASSVEGAPGEQYF	TGTGCCAGCAGCGTAGAGGGGGCCCCTGGCGAGCAGTACTTC	TRBJ2-7	once	TRBV9	TRBD1
CASRGDKQETQYF	TGTGCCAGTCGGGGGGATAAACAAGAGACCCAGTACTTC	TRBJ2-5	NA	TRBV19	TRBD2
CASSLSWLAGTKRTQYF	TGTGCCAGCAGTTTATCGTGGCTAGCGGGTACCAAGAGAACCCAGTACTTC	TRBJ2-5	once	TRBV27	TRBD2
CASSHHREPGANVLTF	TGTGCCAGCAGTCATCACAGGGAGCCTGGGGCCAACGTCCTGACTTTC	TRBJ2-6	few	TRBV27	NA
CASSLLAGEETQYF	TGTGCCAGCAGCCTACTAGCGGGGGAAGAGACCCAGTACTTC	TRBJ2-5	NA	TRBV5-4	TRBD2
CASSQEKEAPSYEQYF	TGCGCCAGCAGCCAAGAGAAGGAGGCACCTTCCTACGAGCAGTACTTC	TRBJ2-7	NA	TRBV4-1	NA
CAWKKGGAYEQYF	TGTGCCTGGAAAAAGGGGGGGGCCTACGAGCAGTACTTC	TRBJ2-7	NA	TRBV30	NA